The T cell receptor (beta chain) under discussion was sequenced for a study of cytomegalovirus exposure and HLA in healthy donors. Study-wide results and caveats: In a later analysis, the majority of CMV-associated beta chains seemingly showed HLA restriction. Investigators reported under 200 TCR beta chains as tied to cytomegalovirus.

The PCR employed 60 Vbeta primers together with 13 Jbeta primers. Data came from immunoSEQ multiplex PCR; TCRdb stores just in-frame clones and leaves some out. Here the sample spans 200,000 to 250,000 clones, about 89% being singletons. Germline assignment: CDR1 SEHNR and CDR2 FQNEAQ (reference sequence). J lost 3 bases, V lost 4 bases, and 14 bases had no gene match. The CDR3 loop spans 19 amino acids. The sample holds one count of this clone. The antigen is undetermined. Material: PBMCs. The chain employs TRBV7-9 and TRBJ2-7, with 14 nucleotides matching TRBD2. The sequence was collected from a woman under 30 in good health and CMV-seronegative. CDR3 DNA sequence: TGTGCCAGCAGCTCTAGGACCGGGACTAGCGGGAGTAGGGGCTACGAGCAGTACTTC. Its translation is CASSSRTGTSGSRGYEQYF.